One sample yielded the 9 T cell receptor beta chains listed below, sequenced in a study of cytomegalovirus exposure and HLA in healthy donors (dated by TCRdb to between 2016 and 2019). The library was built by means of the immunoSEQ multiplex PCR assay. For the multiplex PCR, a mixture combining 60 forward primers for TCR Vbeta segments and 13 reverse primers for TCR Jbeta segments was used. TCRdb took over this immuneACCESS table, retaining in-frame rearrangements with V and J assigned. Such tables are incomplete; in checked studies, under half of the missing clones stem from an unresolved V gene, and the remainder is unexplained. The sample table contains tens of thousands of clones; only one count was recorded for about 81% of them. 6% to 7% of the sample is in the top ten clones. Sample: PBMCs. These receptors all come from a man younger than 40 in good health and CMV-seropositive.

The CDR3 DNA reads TGTGCCACCTTAGACCGGGACACGTATGACTACGAGCAGTACTTC. The encoded protein is CATLDRDTYDYEQYF. The rearrangement uses TRBV6-1 and TRBJ2-7; a weak D match, TRBD1 (6 bases). This CDR3 is 15 amino acids long. The V end was cut by 10 bases, the J end by 3 bases, with 22 bases between. Germline loops: CDR1 MNHNS, CDR2 SASEGT.

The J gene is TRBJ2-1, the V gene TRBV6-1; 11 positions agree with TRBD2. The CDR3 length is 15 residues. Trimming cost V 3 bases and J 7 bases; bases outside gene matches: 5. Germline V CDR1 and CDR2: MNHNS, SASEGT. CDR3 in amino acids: CASSDLAGGLNEQFF. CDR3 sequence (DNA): TGTGCCAGCAGTGACCTAGCGGGGGGCCTTAATGAGCAGTTCTTC.

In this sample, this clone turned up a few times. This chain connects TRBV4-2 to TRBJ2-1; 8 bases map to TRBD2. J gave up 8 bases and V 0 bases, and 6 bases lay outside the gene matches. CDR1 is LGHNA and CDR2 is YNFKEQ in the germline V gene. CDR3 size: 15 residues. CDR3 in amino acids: CASSQDSGGADEQFF. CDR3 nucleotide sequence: TGTGCCAGCAGCCAAGACTCGGGGGGGGCGGATGAGCAGTTCTTC.

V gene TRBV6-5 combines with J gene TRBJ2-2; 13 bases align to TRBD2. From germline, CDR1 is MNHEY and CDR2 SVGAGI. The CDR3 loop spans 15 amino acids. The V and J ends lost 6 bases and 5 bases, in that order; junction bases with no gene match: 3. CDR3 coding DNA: TGTGCCAGCAGACCACTAGCGGGGGGGACCGGGGAGCTGTTTTTT. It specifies CASRPLAGGTGELFF.

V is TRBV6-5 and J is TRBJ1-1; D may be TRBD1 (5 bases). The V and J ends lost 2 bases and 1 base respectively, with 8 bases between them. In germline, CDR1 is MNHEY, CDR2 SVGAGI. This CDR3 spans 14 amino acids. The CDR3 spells CASSYIGQNTEAFF. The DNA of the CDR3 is TGTGCCAGCAGTTACATCGGACAGAACACTGAAGCTTTCTTT.

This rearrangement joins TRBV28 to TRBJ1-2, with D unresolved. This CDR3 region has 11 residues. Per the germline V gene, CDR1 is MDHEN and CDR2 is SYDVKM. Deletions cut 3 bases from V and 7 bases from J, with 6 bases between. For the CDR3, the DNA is TGTGCCAGCAGTTTCTCGTTTGGCTACACCTTC. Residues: CASSFSFGYTF.

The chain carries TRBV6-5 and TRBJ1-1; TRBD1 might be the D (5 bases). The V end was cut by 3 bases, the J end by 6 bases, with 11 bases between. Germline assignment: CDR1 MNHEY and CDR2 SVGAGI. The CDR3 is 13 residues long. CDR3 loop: CASSYRGYSEAFF. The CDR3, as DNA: TGTGCCAGCAGTTATAGGGGTTACTCTGAAGCTTTCTTT.

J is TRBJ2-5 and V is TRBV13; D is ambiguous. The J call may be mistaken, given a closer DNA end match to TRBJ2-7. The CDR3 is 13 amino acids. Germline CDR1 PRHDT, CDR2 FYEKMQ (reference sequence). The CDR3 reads CASSLGSMYEQYF. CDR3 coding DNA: TGTGCCAGCAGCTTAGGATCAATGTACGAGCAGTACTTC.

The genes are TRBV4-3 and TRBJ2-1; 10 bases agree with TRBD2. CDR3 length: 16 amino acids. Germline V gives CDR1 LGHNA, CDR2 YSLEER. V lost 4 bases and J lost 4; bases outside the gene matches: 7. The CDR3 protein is CASSRDLAGGYNEQFF. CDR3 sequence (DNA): TGCGCCAGCAGCCGGGACTTAGCGGGGGGTTACAATGAGCAGTTCTTC.